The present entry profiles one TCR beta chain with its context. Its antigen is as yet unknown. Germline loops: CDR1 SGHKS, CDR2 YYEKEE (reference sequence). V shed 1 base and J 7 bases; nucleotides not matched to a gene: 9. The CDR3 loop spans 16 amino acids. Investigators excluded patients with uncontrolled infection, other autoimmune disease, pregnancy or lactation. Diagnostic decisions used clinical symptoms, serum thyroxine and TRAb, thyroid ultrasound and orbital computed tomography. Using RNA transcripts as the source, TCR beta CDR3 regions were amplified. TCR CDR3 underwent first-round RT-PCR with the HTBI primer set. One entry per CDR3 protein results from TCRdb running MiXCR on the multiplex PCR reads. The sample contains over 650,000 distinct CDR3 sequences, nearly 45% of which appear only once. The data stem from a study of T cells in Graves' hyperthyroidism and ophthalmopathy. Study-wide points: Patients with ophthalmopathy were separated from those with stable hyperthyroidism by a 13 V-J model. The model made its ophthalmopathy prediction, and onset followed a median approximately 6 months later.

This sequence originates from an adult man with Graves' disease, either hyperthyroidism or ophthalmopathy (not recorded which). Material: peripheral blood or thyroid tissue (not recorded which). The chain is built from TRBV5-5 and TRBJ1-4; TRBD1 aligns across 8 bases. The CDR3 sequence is CASSLSSRGQGEKLFF. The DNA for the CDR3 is TGTGCCAGCAGCTTGTCATCCAGGGGGCAGGGTGAAAAACTGTTTTTT.